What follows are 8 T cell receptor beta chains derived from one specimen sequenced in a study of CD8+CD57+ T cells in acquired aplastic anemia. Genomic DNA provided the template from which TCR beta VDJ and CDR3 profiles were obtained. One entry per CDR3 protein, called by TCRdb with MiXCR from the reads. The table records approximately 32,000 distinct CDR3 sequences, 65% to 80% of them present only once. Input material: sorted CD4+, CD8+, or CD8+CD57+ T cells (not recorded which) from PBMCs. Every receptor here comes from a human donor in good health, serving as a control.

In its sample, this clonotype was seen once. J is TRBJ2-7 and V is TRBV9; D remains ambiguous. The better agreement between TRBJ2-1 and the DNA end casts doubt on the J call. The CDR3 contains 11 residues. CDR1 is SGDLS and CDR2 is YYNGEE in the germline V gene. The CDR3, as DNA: TGTGCCAGCAGCCGAGAGGATGAGCAGTTCTTC. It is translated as CASSREDEQFF.

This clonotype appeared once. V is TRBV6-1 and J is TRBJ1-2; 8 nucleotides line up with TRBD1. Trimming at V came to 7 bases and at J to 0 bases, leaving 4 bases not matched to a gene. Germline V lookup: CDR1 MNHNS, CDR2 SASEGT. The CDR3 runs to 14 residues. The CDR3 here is CASTTGGANYGYTF. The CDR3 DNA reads TGTGCCAGCACCACAGGGGGGGCTAACTATGGCTACACCTTC.

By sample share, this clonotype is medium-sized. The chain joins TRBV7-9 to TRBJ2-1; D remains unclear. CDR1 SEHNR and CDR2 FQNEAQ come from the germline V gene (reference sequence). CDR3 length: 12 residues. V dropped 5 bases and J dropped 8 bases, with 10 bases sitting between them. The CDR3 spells CASSPTSHEQFF. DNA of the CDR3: TGTGCCAGCAGCCCTACGAGTCATGAGCAGTTCTTC. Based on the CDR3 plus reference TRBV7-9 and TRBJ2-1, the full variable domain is DTGVSQNPRHKITKRGQNVTFRCDPISEHNRLYWYRQTLGQGPEFLTYFQNEAQLEKSRLLSDRFSAERPKGSFSTLEIQRTEQGDSAMYLCASSPTSHEQFFGPGTRLTVL.

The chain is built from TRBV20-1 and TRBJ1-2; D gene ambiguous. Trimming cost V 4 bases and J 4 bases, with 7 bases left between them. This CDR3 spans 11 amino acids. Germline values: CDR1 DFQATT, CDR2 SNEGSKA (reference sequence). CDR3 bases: TGCAGTGCTACCCCAGCCTATGGCTACACCTTC. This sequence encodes CSATPAYGYTF.

CDR3 in DNA: TGCGCCAGCAGCCACCCTACGACAGGGAAAGAGACCCAGTACTTC. This encodes CASSHPTTGKETQYF. J is TRBJ2-5 and V is TRBV4-1; 7 bases agree with TRBD1. V was pared by 3 bases and J by 3 bases, with 7 bases of the junction left unmatched. CDR3 length: 15 amino acids. Germline assignment: CDR1 MGHRA and CDR2 YSYEKL.

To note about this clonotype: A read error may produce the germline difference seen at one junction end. The CDR3, as DNA: TGTGCCAGCAGTGACTCGGGATTTTACAATGAGCAGTTCTTC. Translating gives CASSDSGFYNEQFF. J is TRBJ2-1 and V is TRBV10-3; D is possibly TRBD2 (5 bases). This CDR3 has 14 residues. Germline V gene lookup returns CDR1 ENHRY and CDR2 SYGVKD.

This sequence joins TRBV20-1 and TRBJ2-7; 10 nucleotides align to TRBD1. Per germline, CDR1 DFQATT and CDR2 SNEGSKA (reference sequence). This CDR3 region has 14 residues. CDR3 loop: CSGARDRGRYEQYF. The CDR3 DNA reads TGCAGCGGAGCTAGGGACAGGGGCCGCTACGAGCAGTACTTC.

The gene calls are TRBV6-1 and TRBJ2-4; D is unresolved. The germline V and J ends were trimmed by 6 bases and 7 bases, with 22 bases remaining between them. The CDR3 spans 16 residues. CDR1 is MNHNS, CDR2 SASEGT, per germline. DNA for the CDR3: TGTGCCAGCAGAGCAGGTCGACACCAGTTTGGGAACATTCAGTACTTC. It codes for CASRAGRHQFGNIQYF.